The T cell receptor beta chain described here comes from a study of T cell clones after liver transplantation. Study context: Samples came from ITN030ST, which attempted immunosuppression withdrawal within 2 years of liver transplantation. Patients counted as tolerant after at least one year off all immunosuppression, enzymes not exceeding twice normal. Until 12-24 months post-transplant, subjects got standard immunosuppression and no induction.

This clone is deemed medium-sized. Its antigen is currently unknown. Study observations and caveats: Post-transplant, graft-donor-reactive CD4 TCRbeta sequences in blood dropped significantly in most of the 8 subjects.

Germline V gives CDR1 MNHEY, CDR2 SVGAGI. V was trimmed by 6 bases and J by 0 bases, leaving 15 bases between them. This CDR3 contains 15 residues. Proliferating CFSE-low MLR cells were sequenced to define alloreactive TCRbeta sequences. The protocol was immunoSEQ multiplex PCR, while the TCRdb copy is restricted to in-frame clones and leaves out a portion. The sample lists approximately 6,300 clones, about 31% occurring once. Sequencing was carried out using CD4+ T cells from cultured PBMCs. This sequence was found in a human patient who received a liver transplant. Some T cells could come from the graft donor. The chain uses TRBV6-5 and TRBJ2-7; D not resolved. The CDR3 loop reads CASSKNSDPSYEQYF. In nucleotides, the CDR3 is TGTGCCAGCAGCAAGAACAGCGACCCCTCCTACGAGCAGTACTTC.